Below, 7 T cell receptor beta chains from the same sample are listed, as sequenced in a study of CD8 T cells in Susac syndrome. An amount of RNA that ranged from roughly 0.5 to 1 ug was reverse transcribed with random hexamers. TCRdb re-called the immunoSEQ multiplex PCR reads with MiXCR, one entry per CDR3 protein. Of over 300,000 distinct CDR3 sequences in the sample, 92% were seen once. The specimen was CD4+ T cells from PBMCs. These receptors came from a human donor with multiple sclerosis.

This chain links TRBV4-3 with TRBJ2-7, with 11 bases aligning to TRBD2. This CDR3 has 16 amino acids. Trimming removed 0 bases from V and 4 bases from J; junction bases left unmatched: 5. Germline V CDR1 and CDR2: LGHNA, YSLEER. The CDR3 nucleotides are TGCGCCAGCAGCCAAGATGTCGCTAGCGGGAGGTACGAGCAGTACTTC. This codes for CASSQDVASGRYEQYF.

This clonotype was observed a handful of times. The V gene is TRBV12-3 or TRBV12-4, the J gene TRBJ2-6; D perhaps matches TRBD1 (7 bases). There are 14 residues in the CDR3. Deletions cut 5 bases from V and 11 bases from J, with 16 bases between. CDR3 sequence reads: CASSPLQGGDVLTF. CDR3 DNA: TGTGCCAGCAGTCCTCTCCAGGGGGGCGACGTCCTGACTTTC.

The DNA for the CDR3 is TGCGCCAGCAGCCAGGAGGGCGAGCAGTACTTC. This codes for CASSQEGEQYF. The J gene is TRBJ2-7, the V gene TRBV5-1; tentatively, D is TRBD2 (6 bases). Trimming took 4 bases from V and 6 from J, leaving 8 bases between them. CDR3 length: 11 residues. In germline, CDR1 is SGHRS, CDR2 YFSETQ.

The chain couples TRBV5-1 to TRBJ1-2, with 9 bases fitting TRBD1. Germline V gives CDR1 SGHRS, CDR2 YFSETQ. This CDR3 is 17 amino acids long. V dropped 3 bases and J dropped 4; count of bases not matched to a gene: 13. For the CDR3, the DNA is TGCGCCAGCAGCTCAGGACAGGGGCGAGGGAGTGTCTATGGCTACACCTTC. It encodes CASSSGQGRGSVYGYTF.

CDR3 region: CASSARGINSYEQYF. The CDR3 nucleotides are TGTGCCAGCAGTGCGCGGGGGATCAACTCCTACGAGCAGTACTTC. The chain combines TRBV2 with TRBJ2-7, with 7 bases aligning to TRBD2. J lost 0 bases, V lost 4 bases, and 6 bases had no gene match. The germline CDR1 and CDR2 sequences are SNHLY and FYNNEI. The CDR3 has 15 residues.

This chain connects TRBV18 to TRBJ2-7; tentative D call: TRBD2 (6 bases). In germline, CDR1 is KGHSH, CDR2 LQKENI. The CDR3 covers 15 residues. The V end was cut by 2 bases, the J end by 5 bases, with 16 bases between. The CDR3 here is CASSPVRGIVNEQYF. DNA of the CDR3: TGTGCCAGCTCACCAGTTCGCGGGATCGTCAACGAGCAGTACTTC.

The V call is TRBV11-3, the J call TRBJ2-5; 9 bases match TRBD2. This CDR3 region has 14 residues. Germline assignment: CDR1 SGHNT and CDR2 YENEEA. After removal of 4 bases from V and 5 bases from J, the junction contained 5 bases not matched to a gene. This chain's CDR3 is CASSSGLAGETQYF. The CDR3, as DNA: TGTGCCAGCAGCTCGGGACTAGCCGGGGAGACCCAGTACTTC.